This T cell receptor beta chain is from a study of blood T cell repertoires in COVID-19. The repertoire was sequenced with immunoSEQ multiplex PCR; TCRdb's copy has only in-frame clones and lacks some. The sample carries about 220,000 clones, 82% recorded once. Trimming cost V 5 bases and J 9 bases, with 11 bases left between them. The CDR3 runs 12 residues. Germline V CDR1 and CDR2: LNHDA, SQIVND (reference sequence). Enrolled through a virtual design, the participants were between 18 and 89 years of age and came from about two dozen US areas. Grouping used clinical history reported by participants in a survey and questionnaire. Cohort 3 donors counted as recovered after two negative PCRs, clearance, or resolved symptoms.

This chain uses TRBV19 with TRBJ2-1; no reliable D call. The material sequenced was PBMCs or T cells enriched from blood (not recorded which). The receptor's source is a woman in her sixties who had recovered from COVID-19. The CDR3 loop is CASSPLSGEQFF. The CDR3 DNA reads TGTGCCAGTAGTCCCCTTTCCGGTGAGCAGTTCTTC.